The T cell receptor beta chain under discussion was sequenced for a study of monozygotic twins with cystic fibrosis. With 5 bases removed from V and 4 bases from J, the gap between germline ends came to 18 bases. There are 15 residues in the CDR3. From germline, CDR1 is SEHNR and CDR2 FQNEAQ (reference sequence). Measured with immunoSEQ multiplex PCR; TCRdb has only the in-frame clones, and not every one. The table shows tens of thousands of clones, with about 87% occurring only once. Sample: blood. The chain recombines TRBV7-9 with TRBJ2-7; either TRBD1 or TRBD2 may fit D (5 bases each). This receptor was identified in a woman in her twenties or thirties with cystic fibrosis. The DNA of the CDR3 is TGTGCCAGCAGCCCCCGGGAAGAGGGGTCGTACGAGCAGTACTTC. Its protein product is CASSPREEGSYEQYF.